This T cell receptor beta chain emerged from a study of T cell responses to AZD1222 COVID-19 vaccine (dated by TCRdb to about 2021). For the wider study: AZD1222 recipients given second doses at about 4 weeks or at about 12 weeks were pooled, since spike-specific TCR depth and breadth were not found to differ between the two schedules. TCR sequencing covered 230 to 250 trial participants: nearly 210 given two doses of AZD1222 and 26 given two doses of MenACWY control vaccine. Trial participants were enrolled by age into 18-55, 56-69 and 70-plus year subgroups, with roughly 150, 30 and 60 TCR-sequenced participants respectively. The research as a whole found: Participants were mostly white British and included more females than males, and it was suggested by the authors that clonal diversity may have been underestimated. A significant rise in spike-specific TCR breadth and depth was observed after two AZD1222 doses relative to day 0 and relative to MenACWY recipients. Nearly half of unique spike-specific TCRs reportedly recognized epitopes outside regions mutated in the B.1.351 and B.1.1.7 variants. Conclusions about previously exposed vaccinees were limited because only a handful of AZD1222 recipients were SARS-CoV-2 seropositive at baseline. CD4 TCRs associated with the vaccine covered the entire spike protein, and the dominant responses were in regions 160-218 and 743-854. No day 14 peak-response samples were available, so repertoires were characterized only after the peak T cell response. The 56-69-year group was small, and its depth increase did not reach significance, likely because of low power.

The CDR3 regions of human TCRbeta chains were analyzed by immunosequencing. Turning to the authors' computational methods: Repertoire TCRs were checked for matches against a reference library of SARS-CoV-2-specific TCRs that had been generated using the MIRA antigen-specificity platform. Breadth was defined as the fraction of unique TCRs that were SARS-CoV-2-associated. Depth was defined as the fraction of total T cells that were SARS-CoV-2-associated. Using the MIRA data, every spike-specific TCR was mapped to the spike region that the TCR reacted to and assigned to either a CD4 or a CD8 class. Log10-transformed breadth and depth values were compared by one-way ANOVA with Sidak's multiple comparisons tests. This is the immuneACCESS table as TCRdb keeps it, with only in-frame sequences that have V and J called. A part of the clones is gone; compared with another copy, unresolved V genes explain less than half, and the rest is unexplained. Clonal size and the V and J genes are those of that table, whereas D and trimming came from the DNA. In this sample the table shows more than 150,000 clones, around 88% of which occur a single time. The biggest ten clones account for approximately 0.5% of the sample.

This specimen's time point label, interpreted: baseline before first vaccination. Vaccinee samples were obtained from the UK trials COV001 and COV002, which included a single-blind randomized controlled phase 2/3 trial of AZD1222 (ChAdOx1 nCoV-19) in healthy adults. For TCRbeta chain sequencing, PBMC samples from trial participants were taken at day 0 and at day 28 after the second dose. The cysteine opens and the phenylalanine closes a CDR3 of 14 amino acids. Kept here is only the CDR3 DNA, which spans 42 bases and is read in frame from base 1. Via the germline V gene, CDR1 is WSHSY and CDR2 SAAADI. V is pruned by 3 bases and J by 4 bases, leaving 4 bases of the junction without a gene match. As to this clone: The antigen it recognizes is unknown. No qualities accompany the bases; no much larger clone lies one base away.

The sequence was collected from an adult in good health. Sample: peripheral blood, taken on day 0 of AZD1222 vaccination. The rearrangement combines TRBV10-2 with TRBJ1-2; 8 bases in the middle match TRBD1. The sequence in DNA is TGCGCCAGCAGTGACTGGACAGGGAGCTATGGCTACACCTTC. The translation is CASSDWTGSYGYTF.